Shown below are 32 T cell receptor beta chains from a single sample sequenced in a study of cytomegalovirus exposure and HLA in healthy donors. PCR employed 60 Vbeta and 13 Jbeta primers. Measured with immunoSEQ multiplex PCR; TCRdb has only the in-frame clones, and not every one. The table lists around 120,000 clones, around 74% of them singletons, with roughly 30% in the top ten. The sequenced sample consisted of PBMCs. These receptors came from a man in his 60s in good health and CMV-seropositive.

The genes are TRBV5-4 and TRBJ1-6; no definite D call. V lost 4 bases and J lost 8, with 10 bases in between. Germline CDR1 reads SGHNT; CDR2 reads YYREEE (reference sequence). This CDR3 region has 13 residues. CDR3 sequence: CASSQFADSPLHF. The CDR3 coding sequence is TGTGCCAGCAGCCAATTCGCGGATTCACCCCTCCACTTT.

The chain joins TRBV19 to TRBJ1-1; D perhaps matches TRBD1 (5 bases). The V and J ends lost 5 bases and 1 base respectively, with 11 bases between them. Germline CDR1 reads LNHDA; CDR2 reads SQIVND (reference sequence). The CDR3 is 14 residues long. The CDR3 is CASSGGEGNTEAFF. The CDR3 coding sequence is TGTGCCAGTAGTGGGGGGGAGGGGAACACTGAAGCTTTCTTT.

The rearrangement joins TRBV28 to TRBJ2-7, with D possibly TRBD2 on 5 matching bases. Germline V CDR1 and CDR2: MDHEN, SYDVKM. The V end lost 11 bases, the J end lost 0 bases, and 20 bases lay between the germline ends. This CDR3 comprises 15 residues. The CDR3 region has the DNA TGTGCCGCCCCCCCGCGCGGGCGGCCCTCCTACGAGCAGTACTTC. It is translated as CAAPPRGRPSYEQYF. Drawing the rest from reference TRBV28 and TRBJ2-7, the complete variable domain is DVKVTQSSRYLVKRTGEKVFLECVQDMDHENMFWYRQDPGLGLRLIYFSYDVKMKEKGDIPEGYSVSREKKERFSLILESASTNQTSMYLCAAPPRGRPSYEQYFGPGTRLTVT.

In nucleotides, the CDR3 is TGCAGCGTTCTAGGACTAGCGGGGGGGTCATGGGCGACCTACGAGCAGTACTTC. Protein: CSVLGLAGGSWATYEQYF. The chain is built from TRBV29-1 and TRBJ2-7; 15 nucleotides align to TRBD2. CDR3 length equals 18 residues. Losses at the gene ends were 5 bases for V and 2 bases for J; bases not matched to a gene: 13. Germline CDR1 reads SQVTM; CDR2 reads ANQGSEA.

This chain uses TRBV2 with TRBJ1-4, with 9 bases identical to TRBD1. The CDR3 runs 14 residues. With 6 bases clipped from V and 3 bases from J, the junction kept 2 bases outside the gene matches. Germline CDR1 SNHLY, CDR2 FYNNEI. The CDR3 region is CASSRTGANEKLFF. The CDR3 DNA reads as TGTGCCAGCAGCAGGACAGGGGCTAATGAAAAACTGTTTTTT.

The rearrangement links TRBV5-6 to TRBJ2-4, with 10 bases identical to TRBD2. This CDR3 region has 17 residues. Trimming took 4 bases from V and 2 from J; bases not matched to a gene: 9. Germline assignment: CDR1 SGHDT and CDR2 YYEEEE. CDR3 bases: TGTGCCAGCAGCCGCCGGGGTAGCGGGGGGACCAAAAACATTCAGTACTTC. Its protein is CASSRRGSGGTKNIQYF. Supplemented by reference TRBV5-6 and TRBJ2-4, the full variable domain reads DAGVTQSPTHLIKTRGQQVTLRCSPKSGHDTVSWYQQALGQGPQFIFQYYEEEERQRGNFPDRFSGHQFPNYSSELNVNALLLGDSALYLCASSRRGSGGTKNIQYFGAGTRLSVL.

The chain recombines TRBV28 with TRBJ2-7; 9 positions match TRBD1. CDR1 and CDR2 from the germline V gene are MDHEN and SYDVKM. This CDR3 is 13 amino acids long. Trimming took 5 bases from V and 5 from J; bases not matched to a gene: 4. In DNA form, the CDR3 reads TGTGCCAGCAGTCGGAGACAGGGGGACGAGCAGTACTTC. Its protein product is CASSRRQGDEQYF.

This sequence joins TRBV29-1 and TRBJ1-1; the match to TRBD1 covers 7 bases. The CDR3 runs to 12 residues. The germline gives CDR1 SQVTM, CDR2 ANQGSEA. J was trimmed by 7 bases and V by 3 bases; bases with no gene match: 5. CDR3 sequence: CSVDSTGVEAFF. The CDR3, as DNA: TGCAGCGTTGATTCTACAGGGGTTGAAGCTTTCTTT.

The V call is TRBV28, the J call TRBJ1-2, with a weak D call TRBD1 (5 bases). Trimming shortened V by 10 bases and J by 7 bases, and 16 bases separated the two germline ends. Per the germline V gene, CDR1 is MDHEN and CDR2 is SYDVKM. This CDR3 spans 12 amino acids. CDR3 sequence (DNA): TGTGCCACCACCGGGGGGGGTGGTGGCTACACCTTC. Translation gives CATTGGGGGYTF.

The CDR3, as DNA: TGCGCCAGCAGCTTAACGGGACAGGGGAATCTACCCATCTACTTC. Its translation is CASSLTGQGNLPIYF. This chain uses TRBV5-1 with TRBJ2-5; 10 positions match TRBD1. The CDR3 is 15 amino acids. The junction had 15 bases not matched to a gene; V was cut back by 2 bases and J by 14 bases. Germline CDR1 is SGHRS and CDR2 is YFSETQ.

The rearrangement joins TRBV5-1 to TRBJ2-3, with 8 bases identical to TRBD1. Trimming at V came to 7 bases and at J to 6 bases, leaving 13 bases not matched to a gene. The CDR3 is made up of 15 amino acids. Germline CDR1 SGHRS, CDR2 YFSETQ. The CDR3 DNA reads TGCGCCAGCTCTCCCCCCGGGACAGGAGGGGATACGCAGTATTTT. Its protein is CASSPPGTGGDTQYF.

This clone came up a few times. The chain is built from TRBV7-9 and TRBJ1-3, with TRBD1 matching 10 bases. Losses at the gene ends were 5 bases for V and 4 bases for J; bases not matched to a gene: 5. Per the germline V gene, CDR1 is SEHNR and CDR2 is FQNEAQ (reference sequence). This CDR3 has 15 amino acids. The CDR3 spells CASSPDRGFGNTIYF. The CDR3 DNA reads TGTGCCAGCAGCCCGGACAGGGGGTTCGGAAACACCATATATTTT.

This sequence joins TRBV29-1 and TRBJ2-5; possibly TRBD1 for D (5 bases). The CDR3 contains 12 residues. The V end lost 2 bases, the J end lost 4 bases, and 8 bases lay between the germline ends. The germline gives CDR1 SQVTM, CDR2 ANQGSEA. The CDR3 spells CSVESGRETQYF. For the CDR3, the DNA is TGCAGCGTTGAATCAGGGCGAGAGACCCAGTACTTC.

V is TRBV5-6 and J is TRBJ2-5; 9 bases match TRBD1. CDR1 and CDR2 from the germline V gene are SGHDT and YYEEEE. After removal of 3 bases from V and 5 bases from J, the junction contained 8 bases not matched to a gene. The CDR3 spans 15 residues. This CDR3 is CASSSMGQGGETQYF. Here the CDR3 DNA reads TGTGCCAGCAGCTCGATGGGACAGGGAGGGGAGACCCAGTACTTC. Drawing the rest from reference TRBV5-6 and TRBJ2-5, the complete variable domain is DAGVTQSPTHLIKTRGQQVTLRCSPKSGHDTVSWYQQALGQGPQFIFQYYEEEERQRGNFPDRFSGHQFPNYSSELNVNALLLGDSALYLCASSSMGQGGETQYFGPGTRLLVL.

The genes are TRBV5-1 and TRBJ1-1; D may be TRBD1 (5 bases). The CDR3 is 16 amino acids. V dropped 1 base and J dropped 3 bases, with 16 bases sitting between them. Germline V gene sequence: CDR1 SGHRS, CDR2 YFSETQ. CDR3 amino acids: CASSLILPPRDTEAFF. CDR3 DNA sequence: TGCGCCAGCAGCTTGATCTTACCGCCCAGGGACACTGAAGCTTTCTTT.

This chain connects TRBV2 to TRBJ1-4; D perhaps matches TRBD1 (5 bases). The germline V and J ends were trimmed by 4 bases and 7 bases, with 16 bases remaining between them. This CDR3 is 15 amino acids long. Germline V gives CDR1 SNHLY, CDR2 FYNNEI. The CDR3 region is CASSGGGARGEKLFF. For the CDR3, the DNA is TGTGCCAGCAGTGGTGGCGGGGCTCGAGGTGAAAAACTGTTTTTT.

The chain links TRBV5-1 to TRBJ2-1; 7 bases map to TRBD2. Germline V gives CDR1 SGHRS, CDR2 YFSETQ. This CDR3 region has 15 residues. The V and J ends lost 4 bases and 0 bases, in that order; junction bases with no gene match: 4. Written as DNA, the CDR3 is TGCGCCAGCAGCCGGGGGGAGTTCTCCTACAATGAGCAGTTCTTC. Protein sequence: CASSRGEFSYNEQFF.

This clone was observed a few times. The rearrangement joins TRBV10-2 to TRBJ1-5, with 9 positions matching TRBD1. This CDR3 is built from 16 residues. Unmatched junction bases numbered 8, after V lost 3 bases and J lost 5 bases. The germline V gene encodes CDR1 WSHSY and CDR2 SAAADI. CDR3 sequence reads: CASSDLTGGWDQPQHF. CDR3 nucleotide sequence: TGCGCCAGCAGTGACCTGACAGGGGGATGGGATCAGCCCCAGCATTTT.

The chain carries TRBV6-5 and TRBJ1-2; D perhaps matches TRBD1 (6 bases). The germline V gene encodes CDR1 MNHEY and CDR2 SVGAGI. V was pared by 1 base and J by 4 bases, with 13 bases between. The CDR3 is made up of 15 amino acids. CDR3 bases: TGTGCCAGCAGTTACTATCCAGGGGACCCCTATGGCTACACCTTC. Its protein is CASSYYPGDPYGYTF.

The J gene is TRBJ2-3, the V gene TRBV4-1, with 8 nucleotides matching TRBD2. V lost 1 base to trimming and J lost 0 bases; unmatched junction nucleotides: 6. Germline lookup yields CDR1 MGHRA and CDR2 YSYEKL. The CDR3 consists of 17 residues. The CDR3 reads CASSQGTSGPSTDTQYF. CDR3 coding DNA: TGCGCCAGCAGCCAAGGAACTAGCGGACCAAGCACAGATACGCAGTATTTT.

This sequence joins TRBV19 and TRBJ1-1; tentatively, D is TRBD1 (6 bases). Germline V gene data show CDR1 as LNHDA and CDR2 as SQIVND (reference sequence). The CDR3 runs to 15 residues. The V gene lost 1 base and the J gene lost 6 bases, with 15 bases spanning the gap. CDR3 nucleotides: TGTGCCAGTAGTATAGTGGGGCTGGGGGCACCTGAAGCTTTCTTT. It yields the protein CASSIVGLGAPEAFF.

The V gene is TRBV6-6, the J gene TRBJ2-7; 9 nucleotides line up with TRBD1. This CDR3 spans 12 amino acids. Germline values: CDR1 MNHNY, CDR2 SVGAGI (reference sequence). J gave up 6 bases and V 4 bases, and 1 base lay outside the gene matches. The CDR3 DNA reads TGTGCCAGCAGTTCGACAGGGGGCGAGCAGTACTTC. Its protein product is CASSSTGGEQYF.

The rearrangement joins TRBV10-3 to TRBJ1-2; 7 nucleotides agree with TRBD1. Germline V lookup: CDR1 ENHRY, CDR2 SYGVKD. There are 13 residues in the CDR3. With 4 bases clipped from V and 6 bases from J, the junction kept 5 bases outside the gene matches. This chain's CDR3 is CAISVRQGHGYTF. DNA of the CDR3: TGTGCCATCAGTGTACGACAGGGCCATGGCTACACCTTC.

This clone was picked up one time. The chain is built from TRBV9 and TRBJ1-6; the match to TRBD1 covers 7 bases. CDR1 and CDR2 from the germline V gene are SGDLS and YYNGEE. The CDR3 runs to 15 residues. V dropped 0 bases and J dropped 10; count of bases not matched to a gene: 7. The CDR3 loop reads CASSVAETGPSPLHF. The CDR3 coding sequence is TGTGCCAGCAGCGTAGCTGAGACAGGGCCCTCACCCCTCCACTTT.

This rearrangement joins TRBV7-2 to TRBJ2-7, with D maybe TRBD2 (6 bases). The CDR3 spans 15 residues. Deletions cut 5 bases from V and 3 bases from J, with 17 bases between. From germline, CDR1 is SGHTA and CDR2 FQGNSA. The CDR3 region is CASSPGGDSGYEQYF. In DNA, the CDR3 is TGTGCCAGCAGCCCCGGTGGTGATAGCGGCTACGAGCAGTACTTC.

This chain connects TRBV2 to TRBJ1-2; D gene ambiguous. Germline loops: CDR1 SNHLY, CDR2 FYNNEI. V was pared by 1 base and J by 4 bases, with 7 bases between. This CDR3 contains 13 residues. The chain's CDR3 is CASSEGGRYGYTF. In DNA, the CDR3 is TGTGCCAGCAGTGAAGGCGGGCGCTATGGCTACACCTTC. The whole variable domain, filled in from reference TRBV2 and TRBJ1-2, reads EPEVTQTPSHQVTQMGQEVILRCVPISNHLYFYWYRQILGQKVEFLVSFYNNEISEKSEIFDDQFSVERPDGSNFTLKIRSTKLEDSAMYFCASSEGGRYGYTFGSGTRLTVV.

This clone appeared a single time. The rearrangement links TRBV9 to TRBJ2-1; 9 bases fit TRBD1. This CDR3 spans 15 amino acids. The germline V gene has CDR1 SGDLS and CDR2 YYNGEE. The junction had 4 bases not matched to a gene; V was cut back by 2 bases and J by 4 bases. In nucleotides, the CDR3 is TGTGCCAGCAGCGTCGGGACAGGGATTTACAATGAGCAGTTCTTC. It specifies CASSVGTGIYNEQFF.

The V call is TRBV15, the J call TRBJ1-1; D uncertain. The CDR3 runs 14 residues. CDR1 and CDR2 (germline): LNHNV, YYDKDF (reference sequence). The germline V and J ends were trimmed by 1 base and 1 base, with 7 bases remaining between them. CDR3 sequence: CATSRGQENTEAFF. The CDR3 DNA is TGTGCCACCAGCAGAGGGCAGGAGAACACTGAAGCTTTCTTT.

This sequence joins TRBV28 and TRBJ1-1; 9 nucleotides line up with TRBD1. The J segment lost 2 bases and the V segment lost 6 bases, leaving 13 bases of the junction unmatched. Germline V gives CDR1 MDHEN, CDR2 SYDVKM. This CDR3 has 17 residues. CDR3 sequence: CASRNTGGERGNTEAFF. The CDR3 DNA reads as TGTGCCAGCAGGAACACAGGGGGCGAACGAGGCAACACTGAAGCTTTCTTT.

The chain recombines TRBV30 with TRBJ1-1; 7 bases are shared with TRBD1. This CDR3 is built from 14 residues. With V trimmed by 4 bases and J by 4 bases, 9 bases remained unmatched. From germline, CDR1 is GTSNPN and CDR2 SVGIG (reference sequence). The CDR3, as DNA: TGTGCCTGGAAGGGGGCAAGACGGGCCACTGAAGCTTTCTTT. As protein: CAWKGARRATEAFF. The whole variable domain, remainder taken from reference TRBV30 and TRBJ1-1, is SQTIHQWPATLVQPVGSPLSLECTVEGTSNPNLYWYRQAAGRGLQLLFYSVGIGQISSEVPQNLSASRPQDRQFILSSKKLLLSDSGFYLCAWKGARRATEAFFGQGTRLTVV.

On this clone itself: The sample has other DNA sequences that encode this CDR3 too. The V gene is TRBV5-1, the J gene TRBJ1-1; D is uncertain. Trimming removed 0 bases at V and 0 bases at J, with 12 bases between. Germline assignment: CDR1 SGHRS and CDR2 YFSETQ. The CDR3 sequence is 16 residues long. The CDR3 sequence is CASSLEPSDMNTEAFF. The CDR3, as DNA: TGCGCCAGCAGCTTGGAACCTTCAGACATGAACACTGAAGCTTTCTTT. Variable domain in full (rest from reference TRBV5-1 and TRBJ1-1): KAGVTQTPRYLIKTRGQQVTLSCSPISGHRSVSWYQQTPGQGLQFLFEYFSETQRNKGNFPGRFSGRQFSNSRSEMNVSTLELGDSALYLCASSLEPSDMNTEAFFGQGTRLTVV.

The chain uses TRBV11-3 and TRBJ2-6, with D unclear. The CDR3 contains 15 residues. Trimming removed 3 bases at V and 0 bases at J, with 6 bases between. CDR1 and CDR2 from the germline V gene are SGHNT and YENEEA. The CDR3 DNA sequence: TGTGCCAGCAGCTTCGGGTACTCTGGGGCCAACGTCCTGACTTTC. It yields the protein CASSFGYSGANVLTF.